The source of this TCR beta chain is a study of T cells in Graves' hyperthyroidism and ophthalmopathy. Regarding this clonotype: The antigen remains undetermined.

Germline V CDR1 and CDR2: SGDLS, YYNGEE. There are 12 residues in the CDR3. V was cut by 7 bases and J by 7 bases, with 15 bases left in between. Subjects aged 18 to 65 presented with newly diagnosed hyperthyroidism of less than 2 months' duration. Diagnosing involved the use of clinical symptoms, serum thyroxine and TRAb, thyroid ultrasound and orbital computed tomography. TCR beta CDR3 region amplification was performed from RNA transcripts. In the first-round RT-PCR of the TCR CDR3, the HTBI primer set was used. TCRdb re-analysed the multiplex PCR reads in MiXCR, keeping a single row per CDR3 protein. Found here are under 700,000 distinct CDR3 sequences, around 45% of them singletons; the top ten hold about 7.8%. Regarding the study as a whole: The model forecast ophthalmopathy, anticipating it by a median around 6.4 months before onset.

This TCR was sampled from a woman in her late teens or twenties with Graves' hyperthyroidism. The chain links TRBV9 to TRBJ2-7; no firm D call. The sample taken for sequencing was peripheral blood or thyroid tissue (not recorded which). CDR3 in amino acids: CASGETYNEQYF. DNA for the CDR3: TGTGCCAGCGGCGAGACCTACAATGAGCAGTACTTC.